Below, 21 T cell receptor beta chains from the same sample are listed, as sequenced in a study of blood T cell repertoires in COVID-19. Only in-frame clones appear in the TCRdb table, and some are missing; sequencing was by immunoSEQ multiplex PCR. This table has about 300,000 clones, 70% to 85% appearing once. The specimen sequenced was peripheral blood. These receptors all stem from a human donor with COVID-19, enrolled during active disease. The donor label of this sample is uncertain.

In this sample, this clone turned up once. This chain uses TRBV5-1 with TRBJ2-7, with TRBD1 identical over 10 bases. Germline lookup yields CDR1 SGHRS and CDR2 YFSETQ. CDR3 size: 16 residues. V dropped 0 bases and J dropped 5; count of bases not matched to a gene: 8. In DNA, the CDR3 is TGCGCCAGCAGCTTGGACGGACAGGGGGGATTAGACGAGCAGTACTTC. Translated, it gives CASSLDGQGGLDEQYF. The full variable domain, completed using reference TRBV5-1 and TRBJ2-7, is KAGVTQTPRYLIKTRGQQVTLSCSPISGHRSVSWYQQTPGQGLQFLFEYFSETQRNKGNFPGRFSGRQFSNSRSEMNVSTLELGDSALYLCASSLDGQGGLDEQYFGPGTRLTVT.

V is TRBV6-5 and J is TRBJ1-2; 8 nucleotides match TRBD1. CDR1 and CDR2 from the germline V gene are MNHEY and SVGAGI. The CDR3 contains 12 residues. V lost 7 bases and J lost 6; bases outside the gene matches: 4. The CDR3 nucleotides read TGTGCCAGCACCCGACAGGGGCATGGCTACACCTTC. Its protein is CASTRQGHGYTF.

CDR3 sequence: CARKAGESTDTQYF. DNA of the CDR3: TGTGCCAGAAAAGCGGGAGAGAGCACAGATACGCAGTATTTT. The chain carries TRBV2 and TRBJ2-3; 8 bases match TRBD2. Trimming at V came to 9 bases and at J to 0 bases, leaving 5 bases not matched to a gene. Germline values: CDR1 SNHLY, CDR2 FYNNEI. The CDR3 consists of 14 residues.

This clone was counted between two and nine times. The CDR3 reads CASSPPGSETQYF. The CDR3 region has the DNA TGTGCCAGCTCACCACCCGGGAGTGAGACCCAGTACTTC. The chain links TRBV18 to TRBJ2-5; D perhaps matches TRBD2 (6 bases). The CDR3 loop spans 13 amino acids. V dropped 0 bases and J dropped 5 bases, with 7 bases sitting between them. Germline V gene lookup returns CDR1 KGHSH and CDR2 LQKENI.

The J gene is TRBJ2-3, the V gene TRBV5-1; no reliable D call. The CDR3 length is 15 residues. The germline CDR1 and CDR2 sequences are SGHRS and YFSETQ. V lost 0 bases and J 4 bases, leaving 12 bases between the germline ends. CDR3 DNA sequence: TGCGCCAGCAGCTTGGAGCGTGTAGGTCCAGATACGCAGTATTTT. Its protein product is CASSLERVGPDTQYF.

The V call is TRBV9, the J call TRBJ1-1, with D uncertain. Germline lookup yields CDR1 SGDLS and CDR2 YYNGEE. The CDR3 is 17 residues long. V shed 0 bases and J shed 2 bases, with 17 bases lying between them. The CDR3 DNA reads TGTGCCAGCAGCGTAGACCCGGCGCCCCCACTAAACACTGAAGCTTTCTTT. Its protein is CASSVDPAPPLNTEAFF.

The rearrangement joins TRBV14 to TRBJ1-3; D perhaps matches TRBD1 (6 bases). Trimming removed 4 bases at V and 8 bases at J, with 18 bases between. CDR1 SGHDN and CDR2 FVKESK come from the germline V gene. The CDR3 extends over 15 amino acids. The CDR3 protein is CASSPRTGSGYTIYF. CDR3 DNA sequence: TGTGCCAGCAGCCCCCGTACAGGGTCGGGGTACACCATATATTTT.

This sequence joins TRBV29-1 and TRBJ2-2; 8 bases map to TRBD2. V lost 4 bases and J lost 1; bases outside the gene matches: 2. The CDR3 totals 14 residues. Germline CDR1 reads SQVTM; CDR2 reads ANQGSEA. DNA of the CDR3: TGCAGCGTTGGACTAGCGCTGAACACCGGGGAGCTGTTTTTT. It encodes CSVGLALNTGELFF.

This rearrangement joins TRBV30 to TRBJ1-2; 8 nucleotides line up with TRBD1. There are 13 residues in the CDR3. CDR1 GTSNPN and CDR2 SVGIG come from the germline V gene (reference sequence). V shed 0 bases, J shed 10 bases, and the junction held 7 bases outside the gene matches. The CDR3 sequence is CAWSVQDRVHYTF. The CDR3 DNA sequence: TGTGCCTGGAGTGTACAGGACAGGGTACACTACACCTTC.

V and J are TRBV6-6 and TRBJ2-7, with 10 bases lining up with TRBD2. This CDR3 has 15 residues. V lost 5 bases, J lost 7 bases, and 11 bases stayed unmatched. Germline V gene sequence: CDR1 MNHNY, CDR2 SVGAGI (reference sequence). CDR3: CASSARLAGGGEQYF. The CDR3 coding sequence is TGTGCCAGCAGTGCGAGATTAGCGGGAGGAGGGGAGCAGTACTTC.

The CDR3 loop is CASSLGQTNTEAFF. CDR3 bases: TGCGCCAGCAGCTTGGGACAGACGAACACTGAAGCTTTCTTT. V and J are TRBV5-1 and TRBJ1-1, with D perhaps TRBD1 (5 bases). The CDR3 is 14 amino acids. V was cut by 0 bases and J by 1 base, with 7 bases left in between. Germline values: CDR1 SGHRS, CDR2 YFSETQ.

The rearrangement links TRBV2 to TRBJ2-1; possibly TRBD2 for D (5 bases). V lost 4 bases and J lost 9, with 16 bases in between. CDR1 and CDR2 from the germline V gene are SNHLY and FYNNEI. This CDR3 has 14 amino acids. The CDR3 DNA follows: TGTGCCAGCAGTGGTATGCGTGAGGGCGGTGAGCAGTTCTTC. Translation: CASSGMREGGEQFF. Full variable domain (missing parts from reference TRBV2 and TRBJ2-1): EPEVTQTPSHQVTQMGQEVILRCVPISNHLYFYWYRQILGQKVEFLVSFYNNEISEKSEIFDDQFSVERPDGSNFTLKIRSTKLEDSAMYFCASSGMREGGEQFFGPGTRLTVL.

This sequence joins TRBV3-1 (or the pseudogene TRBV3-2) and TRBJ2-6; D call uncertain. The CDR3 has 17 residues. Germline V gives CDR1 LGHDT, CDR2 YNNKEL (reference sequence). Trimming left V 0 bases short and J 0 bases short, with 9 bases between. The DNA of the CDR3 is TGTGCCAGCAGCCAAGAGGTTCTTAGCTCTGGGGCCAACGTCCTGACTTTC. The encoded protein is CASSQEVLSSGANVLTF.

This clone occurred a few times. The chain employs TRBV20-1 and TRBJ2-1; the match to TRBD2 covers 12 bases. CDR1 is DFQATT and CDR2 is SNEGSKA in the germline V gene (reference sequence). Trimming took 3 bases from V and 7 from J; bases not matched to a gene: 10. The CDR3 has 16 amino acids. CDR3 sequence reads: CSASPGLAGPFNEQFF. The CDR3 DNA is TGCAGTGCTAGTCCCGGACTAGCGGGACCTTTTAATGAGCAGTTCTTC.

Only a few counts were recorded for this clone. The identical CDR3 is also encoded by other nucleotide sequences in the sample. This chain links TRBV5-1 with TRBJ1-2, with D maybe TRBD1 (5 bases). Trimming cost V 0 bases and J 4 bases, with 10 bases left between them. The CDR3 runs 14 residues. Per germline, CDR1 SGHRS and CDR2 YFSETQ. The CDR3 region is CASSLGQGLYGYTF. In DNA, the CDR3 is TGCGCCAGCAGCTTGGGGCAGGGCCTCTATGGCTACACCTTC.

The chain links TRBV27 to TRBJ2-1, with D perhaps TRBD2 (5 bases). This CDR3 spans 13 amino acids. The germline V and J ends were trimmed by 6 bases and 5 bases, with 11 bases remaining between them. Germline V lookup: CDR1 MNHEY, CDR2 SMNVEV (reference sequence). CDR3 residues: CASRRFGNNEQFF. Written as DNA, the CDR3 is TGTGCCAGCAGACGCTTCGGGAACAATGAGCAGTTCTTC.

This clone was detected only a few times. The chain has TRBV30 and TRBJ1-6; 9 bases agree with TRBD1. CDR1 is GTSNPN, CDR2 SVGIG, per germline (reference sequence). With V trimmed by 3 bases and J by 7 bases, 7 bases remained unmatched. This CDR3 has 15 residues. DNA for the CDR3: TGTGCCTGGAGGGGACAGGGAGGGGAAAATTCACCCCTCCACTTT. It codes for CAWRGQGGENSPLHF.

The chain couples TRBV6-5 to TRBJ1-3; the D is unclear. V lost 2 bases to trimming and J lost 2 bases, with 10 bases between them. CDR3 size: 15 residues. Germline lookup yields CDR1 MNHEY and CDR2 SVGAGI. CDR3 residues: CASSYQTPPGNTIYF. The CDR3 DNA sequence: TGTGCCAGCAGTTACCAAACTCCGCCTGGAAACACCATATATTTT.

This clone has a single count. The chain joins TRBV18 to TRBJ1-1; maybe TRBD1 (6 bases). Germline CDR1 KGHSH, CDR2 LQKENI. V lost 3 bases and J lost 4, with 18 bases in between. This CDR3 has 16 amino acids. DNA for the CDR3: TGTGCCAGCTCACCGAGCGGAGGGGGGGCGGGCACTGAAGCTTTCTTT. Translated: CASSPSGGGAGTEAFF.

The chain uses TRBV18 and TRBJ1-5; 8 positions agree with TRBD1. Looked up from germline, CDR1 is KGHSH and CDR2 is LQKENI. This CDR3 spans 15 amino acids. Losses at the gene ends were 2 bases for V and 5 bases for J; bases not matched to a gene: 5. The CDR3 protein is CASSPSLTGDQPQHF. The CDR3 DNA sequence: TGTGCCAGCTCACCATCGTTGACAGGGGATCAGCCCCAGCATTTT.

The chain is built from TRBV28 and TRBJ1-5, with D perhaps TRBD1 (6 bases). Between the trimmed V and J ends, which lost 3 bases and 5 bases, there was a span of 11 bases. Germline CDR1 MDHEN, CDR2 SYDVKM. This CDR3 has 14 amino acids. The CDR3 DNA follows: TGTGCCAGCAGTTTTGGAGCAGGGGATCAGCCCCAGCATTTT. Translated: CASSFGAGDQPQHF. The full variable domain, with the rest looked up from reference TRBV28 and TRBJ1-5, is DVKVTQSSRYLVKRTGEKVFLECVQDMDHENMFWYRQDPGLGLRLIYFSYDVKMKEKGDIPEGYSVSREKKERFSLILESASTNQTSMYLCASSFGAGDQPQHFGDGTRLSIL.